This TCR beta chain was observed in a study of T cell responses to AZD1222 COVID-19 vaccine. V was pared by 3 bases and J by 5 bases, with 16 bases between. Germline assignment: CDR1 SGHDN and CDR2 FVKESK. The CDR3 spans 15 residues. Whole-study findings and limits: The study identified only a handful of AZD1222 recipients as seropositive at baseline. Two AZD1222 doses significantly raised spike-specific TCR breadth and depth over controls.

Assay used: immunoSEQ multiplex PCR; TCRdb lists only in-frame clones, some missing. Here the sample spans over 150,000 clones, approximately 92% being singletons. Concerning this clone itself: As yet, its antigen is unknown.

This receptor was obtained from an adult in good health. The V gene is TRBV14, the J gene TRBJ1-1, with D perhaps TRBD1 (6 bases). The sample here was peripheral blood, taken on day 0 of AZD1222 vaccination. CDR3 region: CASSQLGGRGTEAFF. In DNA, the CDR3 is TGTGCCAGCAGCCAGTTAGGGGGTAGGGGGACTGAAGCTTTCTTT.